This T cell receptor (beta chain) came from a study of blood T cell repertoires in COVID-19. On the study more broadly: COVID-19 samples, acute and convalescent, were from the United States, Italy and Spain. In each case, the material was cDNA or gDNA derived from T cells, B-cell-depleted T cells, or PBMCs.

In the source study's methods: Cell counts per sample came from amplifying reference gene primers. The table came from immunoSEQ multiplex PCR; TCRdb's copy has only in-frame clones and leaves some out. That table is the source of V, J and clone size, and D and trimming were worked out from the DNA. The sample contains roughly 250,000 clones, about 89% of which appear only once. The CDR3 has 17 amino acids. In germline, CDR1 is SGHVS, CDR2 FQNEAQ. Germline trimming cut 7 bases from V and 4 bases from J; bases unmatched to any gene: 14. This TCR came from a man aged 25 to 40 with acute or convalescent COVID-19. Material: peripheral blood. The chain has TRBV7-8 and TRBJ2-7; the match to TRBD2 covers 12 bases. CDR3 loop: CASTRVRTSGTVYEQYF. In DNA form, the CDR3 reads TGTGCCAGCACGAGAGTGAGGACTAGCGGGACCGTTTACGAGCAGTACTTC.